This is a list of T cell receptor beta chains from one sample in a study of blood T cell repertoires in COVID-19. Sequencing used immunoSEQ multiplex PCR; TCRdb keeps in-frame clones, though not all of them. The sample carries fewer than 75,000 clones, around nine tenths recorded once. Material for sequencing was peripheral blood. Source of these receptors: a human donor in a cohort sampled during active COVID-19. Both conserved end residues are part of each CDR3. D genes are given only for firm matches. Clone sizes are given selectively: once, few, many, or a class where the clone is expanded.

.	TRBD1	TRBJ1-5	15	TRBV19	TGTGCCAGTACCAAACAGGGGAATAGCAATCAGCCCCAGCATTTT	CASTKQGNSNQPQHF
.	TRBD2	TRBJ2-5	13	TRBV9	TGTGCCAGCGGAAGGACTAGCAAGGAGACCCAGTACTTC	CASGRTSKETQYF
few	.	TRBJ1-1	15	TRBV7-9	TGTGCCAGCAGTCCTCTCGAAGGGGCGAACACTGAAGCTTTCTTT	CASSPLEGANTEAFF
once	.	TRBJ2-5	13	TRBV4-1	TGCGCCAGCAGCCAACTAGGGAGGGAGACCCAGTACTTC	CASSQLGRETQYF
once	TRBD1	TRBJ1-5	15	TRBV27	TGTGCCAGCAGTTTCACAGGGGGCGCCGGTCAGCCCCAGCATTTT	CASSFTGGAGQPQHF
once	TRBD2	TRBJ2-3	16	TRBV5-6	TGTGCCAGCAGCTTGGCCGAGCGGGAGTACGGAGATACGCAGTATTTT	CASSLAEREYGDTQYF
.	TRBD2	TRBJ2-1	13	TRBV3-1/TRBV3-2	TGTGCCAGCAGACTAGCGGGAGCTCGCGAGCAGTTCTTC	CASRLAGAREQFF
.	.	TRBJ2-7	16	TRBV6-2/TRBV6-3	TGTGCCAGCAGTAACCGGGACTTAGGGATCTCCTACGAGCAGTACTTC	CASSNRDLGISYEQYF
.	TRBD2	TRBJ2-7	17	TRBV27	TGTGCCAGCAGCCCCACGGGCCCGGGGGGGATATCCTACGAGCAGTACTTC	CASSPTGPGGISYEQYF
.	TRBD2	TRBJ2-1	15	TRBV19	TGTGCCACCTCCTTACTAGCGCGATCTTACAATGAGCAGTTCTTC	CATSLLARSYNEQFF
.	.	TRBJ1-1	16	TRBV10-3	TGTGCCATCAGTGAGAGAGACAGGAGTATGAACACTGAAGCTTTCTTT	CAISERDRSMNTEAFF
.	TRBD1	TRBJ1-1	14	TRBV11-2	TGTGCCAGCAGCCCGGGACAGGGGGCCACTGAAGCTTTCTTT	CASSPGQGATEAFF
.	TRBD2	TRBJ2-5	16	TRBV5-5	TGTGCCAGCAGCTTGGAATCTAGCGGAACCCAAGAGACCCAGTACTTC	CASSLESSGTQETQYF
.	TRBD2	TRBJ2-1	15	TRBV19	TGTGCCAGTAGTCTTAGCGGGAACTCCTACAATGAGCAGTTCTTC	CASSLSGNSYNEQFF
.	TRBD2	TRBJ2-1	16	TRBV5-1	TGCGCCAGCAGCTTGGATAGCGGGAGTTCCTACAATGAGCAGTTCTTC	CASSLDSGSSYNEQFF
.	TRBD2	TRBJ2-1	14	TRBV6-4	TGTGCCAGCAGTAGGGACTACCTCTACAATGAGCAGTTCTTC	CASSRDYLYNEQFF
.	TRBD1	TRBJ1-2	17	TRBV29-1	TGCAGCGCATGGCAAACCCTGGACAGGGTCTCTGAAGATGGCTACACCTTC	CSAWQTLDRVSEDGYTF
.	TRBD1	TRBJ1-1	14	TRBV6-5	TGTGCCAGCAGTTACGAAGGGACAGGGGCTGAAGCTTTCTTT	CASSYEGTGAEAFF
.	.	TRBJ2-3	14	TRBV6-5	TGTGCCAGTGCGGTGGCCCCTAGCACAGATACGCAGTATTTT	CASAVAPSTDTQYF
.	.	TRBJ2-7	11	TRBV7-9	TGTGCCAGCAGCTTATCGTACGAGCAGTACTTC	CASSLSYEQYF
once	TRBD2	TRBJ2-1	17	TRBV3-1/TRBV3-2	TGTGCCAGCAGCCAAGTGACAGGCGGGAGGAGCTACAATGAGCAGTTCTTC	CASSQVTGGRSYNEQFF
.	.	TRBJ2-3	16	TRBV27	TGTGCCAGCATGCGCCCACTAGCCGGACTCACAGATACGCAGTATTTT	CASMRPLAGLTDTQYF
.	.	TRBJ1-1	13	TRBV27	TGTGCCAGCAGACACGCTCGGGACACTGAAGCTTTCTTT	CASRHARDTEAFF
.	TRBD2	TRBJ2-3	15	TRBV5-4	TGTGCCAGCAGCTTGGCGGCTAGGGGAGGGAATACGCAGTATTTT	CASSLAARGGNTQYF
.	TRBD2	TRBJ2-1	17	TRBV3-1/TRBV3-2	TGTGCCAGCAGCCAAGAAACGAGCGGGGGTCATTACAATGAGCAGTTCTTC	CASSQETSGGHYNEQFF
once	TRBD2	TRBJ2-3	15	TRBV7-8	TGTGCCAGCAGCCCCACTAGCGGGAGCACAGATACGCAGTATTTT	CASSPTSGSTDTQYF
.	TRBD1	TRBJ1-4	16	TRBV10-3	TGTGCCATCAGTGAGTCACGGACAGGGTTAAATGAAAAACTGTTTTTT	CAISESRTGLNEKLFF
.	TRBD1	TRBJ1-2	13	TRBV18	TGTGCCAGCTCACCCAGGCAGGGGGATGGCTACACCTTC	CASSPRQGDGYTF
.	.	TRBJ1-1	13	TRBV18	TGTGCCAGCTCACCCGCGGGGGGGACTGAAGCTTTCTTT	CASSPAGGTEAFF
.	.	TRBJ2-7	13	TRBV6-5	TGTGCCAGCACTAGTACTCGCACCTACGAGCAGTACTTC	CASTSTRTYEQYF
.	TRBD2	TRBJ2-1	16	TRBV4-3	TGCGCCAGCAGCCCCGAACTAGCGGACTCCTACAATGAGCAGTTCTTC	CASSPELADSYNEQFF
.	.	TRBJ1-1	14	TRBV2	TGTGCCAGCAGTGGGAGGCGGGGGAACACTGAAGCTTTCTTT	CASSGRRGNTEAFF
.	.	TRBJ2-1	15	TRBV6-4	TGTGCCAGCAGTGACTCGGGCAACTCCTACAATGAGCAGTTCTTC	CASSDSGNSYNEQFF
.	.	TRBJ2-7	12	TRBV12-3/TRBV12-4	TGTGCCAGCAGTTTGCCTAGCGCCGAGCAGTACTTC	CASSLPSAEQYF
.	TRBD2	TRBJ2-7	17	TRBV7-2	TGTGCCAGCAGCTTACGATCTACGGCTAGCGGGAGGGCCGAGCAGTACTTC	CASSLRSTASGRAEQYF
.	.	TRBJ2-7	14	TRBV11-2	TGTGCCAGCAGCTTAAGAGCTTTATCCTACGAGCAGTACTTC	CASSLRALSYEQYF
.	TRBD1	TRBJ2-1	13	TRBV7-6	TGTGCCAGCAGCTCAGACAGGGGTGATGAGCAGTTCTTC	CASSSDRGDEQFF
.	TRBD2	TRBJ2-1	15	TRBV9	TGTGCCAGCACCTCCGGGACTAGCGGATACAATGAGCAGTTCTTC	CASTSGTSGYNEQFF
.	TRBD1	TRBJ1-4	13	TRBV15	TGTGCCACCGGCAGGGGGCGAGGAGAAAAACTGTTTTTT	CATGRGRGEKLFF
.	.	TRBJ1-2	14	TRBV19	TGTGCCAGTAGTAAGGAGGGAATGGACTATGGCTACACCTTC	CASSKEGMDYGYTF
.	.	TRBJ1-1	14	TRBV10-3	TGTGCCATCAGTGGCGGGGGAGTAGGAACTGAAGCTTTCTTT	CAISGGGVGTEAFF